Following are 20 T cell receptor beta chains from one sample sequenced in a study of control samples from healthy donors and cancer patients. Profiling relied on immunoSEQ multiplex PCR, and the TCRdb table lists in-frame clones only, not all of them. Here the sample spans 60,000 to 75,000 clones, over 85% being singletons. What was sequenced was PBMCs. These receptors were collected from a man aged 60-69 years with colorectal cancer.

This chain connects TRBV11-3 to TRBJ1-1, with D unresolved. The germline V and J ends were trimmed by 5 bases and 1 base, with 14 bases remaining between them. Germline-derived CDR1 and CDR2 are SGHNT and YENEEA. CDR3 length: 15 residues. The CDR3 here is CASSPANVANTEAFF. In DNA form, the CDR3 reads TGTGCCAGCAGCCCGGCCAATGTGGCGAACACTGAAGCTTTCTTT.

The chain combines TRBV27 with TRBJ2-7; D is unclear. CDR3 length equals 13 residues. Per germline, CDR1 MNHEY and CDR2 SMNVEV (reference sequence). V lost 7 bases and J lost 7, with 17 bases in between. CDR3 sequence: CASISLAGREQYF. Here the CDR3 DNA reads TGTGCCAGCATCTCCCTGGCAGGAAGGGAGCAGTACTTC.

The rearrangement uses TRBV25-1 and TRBJ2-7; 8 positions match TRBD1. Trimming removed 3 bases from V and 6 bases from J; junction bases left unmatched: 4. There are 13 residues in the CDR3. Germline loops: CDR1 MGHDK, CDR2 SYGVNS. CDR3 amino acids: CASSEQGASEQYF. The CDR3 DNA reads TGTGCCAGCAGTGAGCAGGGGGCAAGCGAGCAGTACTTC.

This clone has a handful of counts. The DNA for the CDR3 is TGCGCCAGCAGGGGGACGACAGTTCCTCAAGAGACCCAGTACTTC. This codes for CASRGTTVPQETQYF. J is TRBJ2-5 and V is TRBV5-1, with D perhaps assigned TRBD1 or TRBD2 (5 bases each). This CDR3 region has 15 residues. Germline CDR1 is SGHRS and CDR2 is YFSETQ. Trimming shortened V by 5 bases and J by 2 bases, and 16 bases separated the two germline ends.

V is TRBV6-2 or TRBV6-3 and J is TRBJ2-3; possible D gene TRBD2, 5 bases. CDR3 size: 19 residues. Germline CDR1 reads MNHEY; CDR2 reads SVGEGT. V lost 0 bases and J lost 0, with 19 bases in between. CDR3 loop: CASSYSSGPEGTSTDTQYF. CDR3 nucleotides: TGTGCCAGCAGTTACTCCTCCGGTCCCGAGGGTACAAGCACAGATACGCAGTATTTT.

This clone turned up a few times. V gene TRBV5-6 combines with J gene TRBJ1-1; D call uncertain. The CDR3 extends over 14 amino acids. Germline V lookup: CDR1 SGHDT, CDR2 YYEEEE. Trimming removed 5 bases from V and 1 base from J, with 12 bases in between. CDR3 DNA: TGTGCCAGCAGTTGGAGGGCCCCGAACACTGAAGCTTTCTTT. Translating it yields CASSWRAPNTEAFF.

V and J are TRBV3-1 (or the pseudogene TRBV3-2) and TRBJ2-1, with no clear D. There are 14 residues in the CDR3. The ends were cut back, 2 bases at V and 4 bases at J, with 9 bases in the middle. Germline V gives CDR1 LGHDT, CDR2 YNNKEL (reference sequence). The CDR3 nucleotides read TGTGCCAGCAGCCAAACGGGTGGTTACAATGAGCAGTTCTTC. Protein sequence: CASSQTGGYNEQFF.

The V and J genes are TRBV6-1 and TRBJ2-7; TRBD1 agrees at 9 bases. The CDR3 spans 17 residues. Germline trimming cut 1 base from V and 3 bases from J; bases unmatched to any gene: 10. CDR1 and CDR2 from the germline V gene are MNHNS and SASEGT. CDR3 region: CASSEVGTGSSFYEQYF. As DNA, the CDR3 is TGTGCCAGCAGTGAAGTCGGGACAGGGAGCTCTTTCTACGAGCAGTACTTC.

This chain uses TRBV29-1 with TRBJ1-1; no firm D call. The CDR3 sequence is 13 residues long. CDR1 and CDR2 (germline): SQVTM, ANQGSEA. Trimming left V 4 bases short and J 1 base short, with 10 bases between. This chain's CDR3 is CSVVRSWNTEAFF. The CDR3 region has the DNA TGCAGCGTTGTGCGCAGTTGGAACACTGAAGCTTTCTTT.

The chain combines TRBV4-3 with TRBJ2-1, with 12 bases matching TRBD2. The CDR3 is 15 residues long. V dropped 5 bases and J dropped 6; count of bases not matched to a gene: 5. Germline V gene data show CDR1 as LGHNA and CDR2 as YSLEER. CDR3 nucleotides: TGCGCCAGCAGCTCTAGCGGGGGGGCGGGCAATGAGCAGTTCTTC. This sequence encodes CASSSSGGAGNEQFF.

This clone was seen just once. The chain recombines TRBV28 with TRBJ2-7, with 10 positions matching TRBD1. The V gene end was trimmed by 5 bases and the J gene end by 4 bases; junction bases not matched to a gene: 2. This CDR3 has 13 amino acids. Germline V gene data show CDR1 as MDHEN and CDR2 as SYDVKM. CDR3 bases: TGTGCCAGCAGTAAGGGACAGGGGTACGAGCAGTACTTC. It specifies CASSKGQGYEQYF.

J is TRBJ1-2 and V is TRBV5-4; a weak D match, TRBD1 (5 bases). V lost 3 bases, J lost 0 bases, and 12 bases lay in between. CDR1 is SGHNT and CDR2 is YYREEE in the germline V gene (reference sequence). The CDR3 runs to 15 residues. The chain's CDR3 is CASSSDTRANYGYTF. For the CDR3, the DNA is TGTGCCAGCAGCTCGGACACGCGGGCTAACTATGGCTACACCTTC.

J is TRBJ1-6 and V is TRBV27; D possibly corresponds to TRBD1 (5 bases). CDR3 length: 15 residues. Germline CDR1 is MNHEY and CDR2 is SMNVEV (reference sequence). Between the trimmed V and J ends, which lost 6 bases and 2 bases, there was a span of 11 bases. The CDR3 loop is CASRAMGAYNSPLHF. CDR3 nucleotides: TGTGCCAGCAGAGCTATGGGGGCCTATAATTCACCCCTCCACTTT.

V usage is TRBV7-8 and J usage is TRBJ1-5; D is possibly TRBD1 (5 bases). Germline CDR1 reads SGHVS; CDR2 reads FQNEAQ. The CDR3 has 16 amino acids. V was cut by 2 bases and J by 1 base, with 12 bases left in between. CDR3 coding DNA: TGTGCCAGCAGCTTAAACGCGGGGGGAAGCAATCAGCCCCAGCATTTT. Translation: CASSLNAGGSNQPQHF.

The chain joins TRBV11-2 to TRBJ2-7, with D unresolved. CDR3 length: 13 amino acids. V was cut by 3 bases and J by 0 bases, with 6 bases left in between. Germline-derived CDR1 and CDR2 are SGHAT and FQNNGV. CDR3 amino acids: CASSLPSSYEQYF. In nucleotides, the CDR3 is TGTGCCAGCAGCTTGCCTAGCTCCTACGAGCAGTACTTC.

The chain links TRBV5-4 to TRBJ2-3; D call uncertain. This CDR3 has 15 residues. Germline assignment: CDR1 SGHNT and CDR2 YYREEE (reference sequence). V was shortened by 3 bases and J by 0 bases, with 11 bases between the two germline ends. CDR3 protein: CASSSGAPSTDTQYF. The CDR3, as DNA: TGTGCCAGCAGCTCCGGCGCCCCTAGCACAGATACGCAGTATTTT.

The V gene is TRBV15, the J gene TRBJ2-7; D might be TRBD1 or TRBD2, each matching 5 bases. Germline-derived CDR1 and CDR2 are LNHNV and YYDKDF (reference sequence). V dropped 3 bases and J dropped 4 bases, with 13 bases sitting between them. This CDR3 is 14 amino acids long. Written as DNA, the CDR3 is TGTGCCACCAGCAGGAGGGGCCAGGGTTACGAGCAGTACTTC. Its translation: CATSRRGQGYEQYF.

This clone has only one observation. The CDR3 protein is CASSSLAAGADEQFF. The DNA for the CDR3 is TGTGCCAGCTCTTCCTTAGCGGCGGGGGCGGATGAGCAGTTCTTC. The V call is TRBV18, the J call TRBJ2-1, with D perhaps TRBD2 (7 bases). This CDR3 is built from 15 residues. V was clipped by 6 bases and J by 8 bases, with 20 bases between them. Per germline, CDR1 KGHSH and CDR2 LQKENI.

V and J are TRBV19 and TRBJ2-7, with 12 nucleotides matching TRBD1. J gave up 6 bases and V 9 bases, and 9 bases lay outside the gene matches. Germline V gene data show CDR1 as LNHDA and CDR2 as SQIVND (reference sequence). The CDR3 spans 14 residues. The DNA of the CDR3 is TGTGCCAGCAGATCGGGACAGGGGGCTGTCGAGCAGTACTTC. Amino acid sequence: CASRSGQGAVEQYF.

This chain links TRBV2 with TRBJ2-6, with D perhaps matching TRBD1 (6 bases). This CDR3 comprises 14 residues. Germline CDR1 and CDR2: SNHLY and FYNNEI. Here the CDR3 DNA reads TGTGTCAGGCAGGGGAGCTCTGGGGCCAACGTCCTGACTTTC. Amino acids: CVRQGSSGANVLTF.